This T cell receptor (beta chain) was sequenced for a study of blood T cell repertoires in COVID-19. Looking at the study overall: Samples representing acute and convalescent COVID-19 were sourced from the United States, Italy and Spain.

Assay: immunoSEQ multiplex PCR; the TCRdb copy retains only in-frame clones and omits some. The sample includes fewer than 55,000 clones, around 86% of them seen just once. This CDR3 comprises 16 residues. After removal of 5 bases from V and 2 bases from J, the junction contained 10 bases not matched to a gene. Germline V gives CDR1 LNHDA, CDR2 SQIVND (reference sequence). This TCR came from a human donor with acute or convalescent COVID-19. The donor label of this sample is uncertain. The rearrangement joins TRBV19 to TRBJ2-5, with TRBD2 identical over 8 bases. Sequencing used peripheral blood. The CDR3 DNA is TGTGCCAGTAGTCGTCAAATACTAGCGGAGCAAGAGACCCAGTACTTC. Its protein is CASSRQILAEQETQYF. Based on the CDR3 plus reference TRBV19 and TRBJ2-5, the full variable domain is DGGITQSPKYLFRKEGQNVTLSCEQNLNHDAMYWYRQDPGQGLRLIYYSQIVNDFQKGDIAEGYSVSREKKESFPLTVTSAQKNPTAFYLCASSRQILAEQETQYFGPGTRLLVL.